This T cell receptor (beta chain) is from a study of blood T cells in healthy people across ages. Turning to the study itself: Capture via template switching afforded approximately one barcoded beta molecule per two T cells.

The authors ran a second PCR of roughly 6 to 11 cycles using a sample-barcoded 5' primer and a J-beta primer mix. TCRdb reanalysed the 5' RACE reads using MiXCR and keeps one entry per CDR3 protein. The table lists fewer than 800,000 distinct CDR3 sequences, 32% of them singletons. The V and J ends lost 6 bases and 6 bases, in that order; junction bases with no gene match: 13. Germline loops: CDR1 DFQATT, CDR2 SNEGSKA (reference sequence). The CDR3 totals 15 residues. This sequence originates from a woman older than 75 in good health. The genes are TRBV20-1 and TRBJ2-3; 9 nucleotides align to TRBD2. The specimen was blood. The CDR3 spells CSAPGTSRPGDTQYF. Written as DNA, the CDR3 is TGCAGTGCGCCCGGGACTAGCCGGCCTGGTGATACGCAGTATTTT.